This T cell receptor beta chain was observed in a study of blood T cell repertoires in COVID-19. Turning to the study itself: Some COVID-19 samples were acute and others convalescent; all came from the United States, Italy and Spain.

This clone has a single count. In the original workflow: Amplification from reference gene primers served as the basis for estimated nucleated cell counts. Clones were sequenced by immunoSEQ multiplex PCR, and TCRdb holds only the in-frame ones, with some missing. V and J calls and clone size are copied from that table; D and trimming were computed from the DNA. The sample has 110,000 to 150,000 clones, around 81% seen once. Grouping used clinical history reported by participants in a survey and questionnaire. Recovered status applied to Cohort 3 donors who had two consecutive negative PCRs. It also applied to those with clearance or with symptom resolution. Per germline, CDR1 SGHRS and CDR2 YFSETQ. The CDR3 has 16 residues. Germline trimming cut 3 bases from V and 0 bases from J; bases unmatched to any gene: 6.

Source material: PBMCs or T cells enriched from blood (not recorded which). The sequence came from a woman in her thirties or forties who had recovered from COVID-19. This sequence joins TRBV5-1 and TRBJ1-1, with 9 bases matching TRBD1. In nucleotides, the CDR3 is TGCGCCAGCAGCTCTAGGGACAGGGATATGAACACTGAAGCTTTCTTT. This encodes CASSSRDRDMNTEAFF.